This T cell receptor (beta chain) derives from a study of OX40 agonist ivuxolimab in advanced cancers. Study-wide context: Ivuxolimab, which targeted the costimulatory receptor OX40 (CD134), was an agonistic, fully human IgG2 monoclonal antibody. Intravenous ivuxolimab was administered to patients every 2 weeks at six dose levels: 0.01, 0.1, 0.3, 1.5, 3 and 10 mg/kg. Of the roughly 51 patients in dose escalation, around 19 had hepatocellular carcinoma, about 15 had melanoma, 9 had renal cell carcinoma and 9 had head and neck cancer. In the dose-escalation cohort, more than 75% of patients were male, and the mean age was about 55 years, with a range of 23 to 79. Prior anti-PD-1, anti-PD-L1 or anti-CTLA-4 therapy was permitted, and checkpoint inhibitors had been received by approximately 39% of dose-escalation patients. Partial responses occurred in three dose-escalation patients, of whom one had hepatocellular carcinoma and two had cutaneous melanoma. The point of sequencing TCRbeta in the periphery was to test whether ivuxolimab changed TCR sequence diversity and drove clonal T-cell expansion. The paper describes the monotherapy dose-escalation part (N ≈ 50 patients) of the phase I trial of ivuxolimab. The study at large found these results: On average, CD8+ T cells showed more expanded clones than CD4+ T cells after ivuxolimab. Low levels of normalized T-cell clonal expansion were also shown by some nonresponding patients. In the 0.1-3.0 mg/kg groups, partial responders had among the lowest normalized peripheral clonal expansion, particularly in CD8+ T cells. At doses of 0.1 to 3.0 mg/kg, clonal expansion of both CD4+ and CD8+ T cells in blood was seen between baseline and week 6. Antigen specificity was not determined for the clonally expanded peripheral T cells.

Counted from cysteine to phenylalanine, this CDR3 has 11 amino acids. CDR3 DNA only is kept here, 33 bases in frame from base 1. V is cut by 0 bases and J by 9 bases, and the space between the germline ends is 3 bases. In the germline V gene, CDR1 corresponds to SGHNT and CDR2 to YENEEA. The trial excluded patients who had a history of autoimmune disease or were on systemic immunosuppression. Peripheral blood for TCR sequencing was drawn from every dose cohort at baseline, at cycle 4 day 1 and at cycle 7 day 1. The samples were taken from a phase I, first-in-human, multicenter, open-label dose-escalation trial of ivuxolimab. Adults with locally advanced or metastatic melanoma, renal cell carcinoma, hepatocellular carcinoma or head and neck squamous cell carcinoma were enrolled in the trial. CD4+ and CD8+ T cells were sorted separately from peripheral blood before TCR sequencing. To sequence the TCRbeta CDR3 region, genomic DNA was isolated from the sorted cells. TCRbeta CDR3 regions were sequenced using the immunoSEQ Assay. Entries here come from immuneACCESS through TCRdb and include only in-frame sequences with V and J called. Some clones fail to appear in such tables; in the studies checked, an unresolved V gene covers under half of the shortfall, and the cause of the remainder is unknown. The sample data list over 9,500 clones, and 77% of these were observed just once. About 16% of the sample lies in the top ten.

Concerning this clone itself: Which antigen it targets is not known. No qualities accompany the bases; no much larger clone lies one base away.

Sequences were derived from CD4+ or CD8+ T cells sorted from blood, sampled in a trial of the OX40 agonist ivuxolimab. The sequence was collected from an adult with an advanced solid tumor such as melanoma, head and neck, liver or kidney cancer. The chain couples TRBV11-3 to TRBJ2-1, with the D gene call left open. The DNA sequence is as follows: TGTGCCAGCAGCTTAGAGGCTGAGCAGTTCTTC. Its product reads: CASSLEAEQFF.